This T cell receptor (beta chain) was captured by sequencing in a study of beta chain features in type 1 diabetes. Germline V gene data show CDR1 as MNHEY and CDR2 as SMNVEV (reference sequence). V dropped 6 bases and J dropped 8; count of bases not matched to a gene: 4. The CDR3 loop spans 12 amino acids. Regarding the study as a whole: Type 1 diabetes patients showed a moderate but significant shortening of TCRB CDR3s in all four CD4+ subsets.

CD45RO/CCR7/CD25/CD127/CD95/CD27 separated CD4+ naive, central memory, regulatory and stem cell-like memory cells by sorting. Sequencing targeted expressed TCRB transcripts, as all isolated RNA had been reverse transcribed. Sequencing was performed with immunoSEQ multiplex PCR; in TCRdb, only in-frame clones are kept and a portion is missing. Here the sample spans around 310,000 clones, 13% being singletons. Worth noting for this clone: Antigen specificity is unknown.

Sequencing used naive CD4+ T cells from blood. This receptor was identified in a woman under 30 with type 1 diabetes. The chain recombines TRBV27 with TRBJ2-3, with 8 bases identical to TRBD1. The CDR3 sequence: CASRGQVATQYF. CDR3 DNA sequence: TGTGCCAGCAGGGGACAGGTTGCTACGCAGTATTTT.